Sequencing of this T cell receptor (beta chain) was carried out in a study of patients and donors after allogeneic stem cell transplantation. Via MiXCR, TCRdb re-called the RT-PCR reads, giving one row per CDR3 protein. The sample lists 70,000 to 85,000 distinct CDR3 sequences; 26% were seen once. Sequenced: blood, either unsorted or a sorted T cell fraction (not recorded which). This clonotype was sampled from a human donor who was either an allogeneic HSCT recipient or a stem cell or donor lymphocyte infusion donor (not recorded which). It is not recorded whose cells these are; they may come from a transplant donor.

CDR3 bases: TGTGCCAGCAGTTACATAGGGACTAGCGGGAGAAGGAATGAGCAGTTCTTC. Amino acid sequence: CASSYIGTSGRRNEQFF. The V call is TRBV6-2 or TRBV6-3, the J call TRBJ2-1; 14 bases agree with TRBD2. Per the germline V gene, CDR1 is MNHEY and CDR2 is SVGEGT. J lost 7 bases, V lost 2 bases, and 7 bases had no gene match. The CDR3 is made up of 17 amino acids.